This is a list of T cell receptor beta chains from one sample in a study of response to subunit inactivated influenza vaccine. TCRdb reprocessed the RT-PCR reads with MiXCR, giving one entry per CDR3 protein. The repertoire has about 520,000 distinct CDR3 sequences, approximately 6.9% of them found once; the top ten carry 10% to 15%. The material sequenced was PBMCs from blood, taken roughly 24 months after vaccination. Every receptor here comes from a man aged 50 to 69 who received an inactivated influenza vaccine. Each CDR3 is given with its conserved first and last residue. D genes are given only for firm matches. Where a row states a size, it is once, few, many or the class of an expanded clone; other rows omit it.

j_gene,abundance,d_gene,v_gene,CDR3aa,CDR3nt
TRBJ1-4,.,.,TRBV20-1,CSARDSGLFLGEKLFF,TGCAGTGCTAGGGACAGCGGACTGTTTCTAGGTGAAAAACTGTTTTTT
TRBJ2-7,few,.,TRBV12-3/TRBV12-4,CASSLSAWHEQYF,TGTGCCAGCAGTTTAAGTGCTTGGCACGAGCAGTACTTC
TRBJ2-1,.,.,TRBV20-1,CSASGLYYNEQFF,TGCAGTGCTAGCGGACTCTATTACAATGAGCAGTTCTTC
TRBJ1-1,many,.,TRBV7-9,CASRYILGEEAFF,TGTGCCAGCAGGTACATACTGGGGGAGGAAGCTTTCTTT
TRBJ1-2,many,.,TRBV20-1,CSARVDINYGYTF,TGCAGTGCTAGAGTGGACATTAACTATGGCTACACCTTC
TRBJ1-6,.,TRBD1,TRBV25-1,CASQGGNYNSPLHF,TGTGCCAGCCAGGGGGGAAACTATAATTCACCCCTCCACTTT
TRBJ1-2,.,.,TRBV11-2,CASSLTVYGYTF,TGTGCCAGCAGCTTAACCGTCTATGGCTACACCTTC
TRBJ2-1,.,TRBD2,TRBV6-2/TRBV6-3,CASRPSGSGRDNEQFF,TGTGCCAGCAGACCCAGTGGTAGCGGGAGAGACAATGAGCAGTTCTTC
TRBJ2-1,.,TRBD1,TRBV6-2/TRBV6-3,CASSYSRTGGYNEQFF,TGTGCCAGCAGTTACTCCCGGACAGGGGGGTACAATGAGCAGTTCTTC
TRBJ1-3,many,.,TRBV27,CASSQRGARGNTIYF,TGTGCCAGCAGTCAGCGGGGGGCGCGCGGAAACACCATATATTTT
TRBJ2-1,few,TRBD2,TRBV20-1,CSARSRRGAPPMLQFF,TGCAGTGCTAGATCCCGGCGGGGGGCCCCCCCAATGCTGCAGTTCTTC
TRBJ2-2,few,.,TRBV20-1,CSARNEQGTGELFF,TGCAGTGCTAGAAACGAACAGGGCACCGGGGAGCTGTTTTTT
TRBJ2-7,.,.,TRBV5-5,CASSQGGGNSYEQYF,TGTGCCAGCAGCCAAGGGGGAGGGAACTCCTACGAGCAGTACTTC
TRBJ2-3,few,.,TRBV20-1,CSARDLRQALPDTQYF,TGCAGTGCTAGAGATTTAAGGCAGGCTCTTCCAGATACGCAGTATTTT
TRBJ2-7,many,TRBD2,TRBV9,CASSEGPGTTYEQYF,TGTGCCAGCAGCGAGGGCCCCGGGACTACCTACGAGCAGTACTTC
TRBJ2-1,.,TRBD2,TRBV18,CASSPGLAGTNEQFF,TGTGCCAGCTCACCAGGACTAGCGGGGACCAATGAGCAGTTCTTC
TRBJ2-1,.,TRBD2,TRBV5-5,CASSGSSGSIGEQFF,TGTGCCAGCAGCGGATCTAGCGGGAGCATTGGTGAGCAGTTCTTC
TRBJ1-6,few,.,TRBV3-1,CASSQGGTSNSPLHF,TGTGCCAGCAGCCAAGGAGGGACGTCTAATTCACCCCTCCACTTT
TRBJ2-2,few,TRBD2,TRBV19,CATYPGLAGVGELFF,TGTGCCACCTACCCCGGCCTAGCGGGTGTCGGGGAGCTGTTTTTT
TRBJ2-1,few,TRBD2,TRBV4-3,CASSQDRLAAVSYNEQFF,TGCGCCAGCAGCCAAGATCGGCTAGCGGCCGTATCCTACAATGAGCAGTTCTTC
TRBJ2-1,few,TRBD2,TRBV7-2,CASSWRGGVYNEQFF,TGTGCCAGCAGCTGGCGGGGGGGCGTTTACAATGAGCAGTTCTTC
TRBJ2-7,.,TRBD2,TRBV7-8,CASSFAGLAGAHEQYF,TGTGCCAGCAGCTTCGCCGGATTAGCGGGAGCCCACGAGCAGTACTTC
TRBJ2-1,few,TRBD2,TRBV3-1,CASSHSGAYNEQFF,TGTGCCAGCAGCCATAGCGGGGCCTACAATGAGCAGTTCTTC
TRBJ2-4,.,.,TRBV4-3,CASSQSLQGFGNIQYF,TGCGCCAGCAGCCAGTCCCTACAGGGTTTCGGAAACATTCAGTACTTC
TRBJ2-3,many,TRBD2,TRBV4-3,CASSQRTSGDYTDTQYF,TGCGCCAGCAGCCAACGGACTAGCGGGGACTACACAGATACGCAGTATTTT
TRBJ2-7,few,TRBD1,TRBV7-9,CASSWAGTGVKDEQYF,TGTGCCAGCAGCTGGGCCGGGACAGGGGTTAAGGACGAGCAGTACTTC
TRBJ2-7,.,TRBD1,TRBV6-5,CASSYSMDRRYEQYF,TGTGCCAGCAGTTACTCGATGGACAGGAGATACGAGCAGTACTTC
TRBJ2-4,few,.,TRBV28,CASSFQQAKNIQYF,TGTGCCAGCAGTTTTCAGCAGGCCAAAAACATTCAGTACTTC
TRBJ2-1,few,TRBD2,TRBV20-1,CSADPSGRGNEQFF,TGCAGTGCAGACCCTAGCGGGAGGGGAAATGAGCAGTTCTTC
TRBJ2-5,many,.,TRBV9,CASSVGVRVQETQYF,TGTGCCAGCAGCGTAGGTGTCCGAGTCCAAGAGACCCAGTACTTC
TRBJ2-2,.,.,TRBV12-3/TRBV12-4,CASTRTNTGELFF,TGTGCCAGCACTCGGACCAACACCGGGGAGCTGTTTTTT
TRBJ2-7,few,TRBD2,TRBV6-5,CASSYSERGVGEQYF,TGTGCCAGCAGTTACTCGGAGCGGGGGGTGGGAGAGCAGTACTTC
TRBJ2-1,many,TRBD2,TRBV12-3/TRBV12-4,CASSPARGAGGYEQFF,TGTGCCAGCAGTCCTGCCCGTGGGGCGGGGGGGTATGAGCAGTTCTTC
TRBJ2-5,many,.,TRBV9,CASSVYAGQETQYF,TGTGCCAGCAGCGTTTACGCGGGGCAAGAGACCCAGTACTTC
TRBJ2-1,many,.,TRBV6-1,CASMRVGTYNEQFF,TGTGCCAGCATGAGGGTAGGGACCTACAATGAGCAGTTCTTC
TRBJ2-1,few,TRBD2,TRBV30,CAWSGGLAGGYNEQFF,TGTGCCTGGAGTGGTGGACTAGCGGGAGGCTACAATGAGCAGTTCTTC
TRBJ2-6,.,.,TRBV11-2,CASSLEVSGSGANVLTF,TGTGCCAGCAGCTTAGAGGTTTCCGGCTCTGGGGCCAACGTCCTGACTTTC
TRBJ2-1,.,.,TRBV10-3,CAVGRRDDEQFF,TGTGCCGTGGGGAGGAGGGATGATGAGCAGTTCTTC
TRBJ1-2,.,.,TRBV6-1,CASSRRPNYGYTF,TGTGCCAGCAGCCGGAGACCTAACTATGGCTACACCTTC
TRBJ2-6,few,.,TRBV5-4,CASSLGLGGRSLGANVLTF,TGTGCCAGCAGCTTGGGGTTGGGCGGAAGGTCTCTTGGGGCCAACGTCCTGACTTTC
TRBJ1-3,many,.,TRBV5-6,CASSLTGFSGNTIYF,TGTGCCAGCAGCTTGACCGGGTTCTCTGGAAACACCATATATTTT
TRBJ1-3,few,.,TRBV7-2,CASSLDGSSGNTIYF,TGTGCCAGCAGCTTAGACGGGAGCTCTGGAAACACCATATATTTT